Listed here are 16 T cell receptor beta chains from one sample, sequenced in a study of cytomegalovirus exposure and HLA in healthy donors (dated by TCRdb to 2015 to 2018). Library method: the immunoSEQ multiplex PCR assay. A mixture of 60 forward primers for TCR Vbeta segments and 13 reverse primers for TCR Jbeta segments was used in the multiplex PCR. TCRdb holds this immuneACCESS table with in-frame rearrangements only. Some clones are missing; in checked studies, unresolved V genes explain under half, and the rest has no known cause. The data table for this sample lists under 85,000 clones. Roughly 15% of the sample is in the top ten clones. The source material was PBMCs. These receptors originate from a boy between 10 and 17 years old in good health and CMV-seronegative.

The V and J genes are TRBV5-4 and TRBJ1-3; no firm D call. The V gene's germline CDR1 is SGHNT and CDR2 YYREEE (reference sequence). Between the trimmed V and J ends, which lost 0 bases and 0 bases, there was a span of 13 bases. The CDR3 extends over 17 amino acids. In DNA form, the CDR3 reads TGTGCCAGCAGCTTGGGTTCGCGACTGGTCTCTGGAAACACCATATATTTT. Translation: CASSLGSRLVSGNTIYF.

The chain carries TRBV5-1 and TRBJ2-2; the D gene is possibly TRBD1 (5 bases). V dropped 0 bases and J dropped 7 bases, with 16 bases sitting between them. The CDR3 contains 16 residues. CDR1 is SGHRS and CDR2 is YFSETQ in the germline V gene. Here the CDR3 DNA reads TGCGCCAGCAGCTTGGAGCCCCAAGGGGCTGACGGGGAGCTGTTTTTT. Encoded protein: CASSLEPQGADGELFF.

The rearrangement uses TRBV30 and TRBJ2-7; D unresolved. This CDR3 comprises 11 residues. V was trimmed by 3 bases and J by 2 bases, leaving 5 bases between them. CDR1 is GTSNPN and CDR2 is SVGIG in the germline V gene (reference sequence). The CDR3 here is CAWRRAYEQYF. Written as DNA, the CDR3 is TGTGCCTGGAGAAGAGCCTACGAGCAGTACTTC.

V and J are TRBV18 and TRBJ1-3; D is perhaps TRBD1 (5 bases). CDR1 is KGHSH and CDR2 is LQKENI in the germline V gene. Between the trimmed V and J ends, which lost 0 bases and 0 bases, there was a span of 9 bases. The CDR3 extends over 16 amino acids. The chain's CDR3 is CASSPPTATSGNTIYF. Written as DNA, the CDR3 is TGTGCCAGCTCACCACCGACAGCCACCTCTGGAAACACCATATATTTT.

The rearrangement uses TRBV7-3 and TRBJ2-1; 11 nucleotides agree with TRBD2. Germline lookup yields CDR1 SGHTA and CDR2 FQGTGA. The CDR3 loop spans 15 amino acids. V shed 4 bases, J shed 7 bases, and the junction held 6 bases outside the gene matches. In DNA, the CDR3 is TGTGCCAGCAGCTCGCTAGCGGGAGGTTTGAATGAGCAGTTCTTC. Residues: CASSSLAGGLNEQFF.

This chain connects TRBV19 to TRBJ2-3; TRBD2 might be the D (6 bases). Trimming removed 6 bases at V and 4 bases at J, with 14 bases between. This CDR3 region has 14 residues. Germline V lookup: CDR1 LNHDA, CDR2 SQIVND (reference sequence). The CDR3 spells CASRLLEGSDTQYF. CDR3 nucleotides: TGTGCCAGTAGACTGCTGGAGGGTTCAGATACGCAGTATTTT.

The rearrangement uses TRBV27 and TRBJ1-2; no firm D call. Trimming left V 4 bases short and J 2 bases short, with 8 bases between. The CDR3 loop spans 13 amino acids. Germline CDR1 MNHEY, CDR2 SMNVEV (reference sequence). CDR3 sequence: CASSSSPNYGYTF. CDR3 sequence (DNA): TGTGCCAGCAGTTCAAGCCCCAACTATGGCTACACCTTC.

This rearrangement joins TRBV11-3 to TRBJ2-7, with TRBD2 as a possible D gene (6 bases). The CDR3 has 15 residues. Looked up from germline, CDR1 is SGHNT and CDR2 is YENEEA. V was cut by 0 bases and J by 4 bases, with 13 bases left in between. CDR3: CASSLDSGDGYEQYF. The CDR3 nucleotides are TGTGCCAGCAGCTTAGATTCGGGGGACGGATACGAGCAGTACTTC.

V usage is TRBV5-6 and J usage is TRBJ1-3; 8 bases align to TRBD1. Germline V CDR1 and CDR2: SGHDT, YYEEEE. The CDR3 covers 13 residues. J gave up 4 bases and V 7 bases, and 4 bases lay outside the gene matches. The CDR3: CASLTGVGNTIYF. The CDR3 DNA sequence: TGTGCCAGCCTGACAGGGGTAGGAAACACCATATATTTT.

V gene TRBV30 combines with J gene TRBJ2-7; 8 nucleotides line up with TRBD2. The trim removed 2 bases at V and 3 bases at J, leaving 9 bases unmatched. This CDR3 has 15 amino acids. CDR1 GTSNPN and CDR2 SVGIG come from the germline V gene (reference sequence). As DNA, the CDR3 is TGTGCCTGGAGTAGTCCGGGACTAGGTATCTACGAGCAGTACTTC. This sequence encodes CAWSSPGLGIYEQYF.

The V call is TRBV19, the J call TRBJ1-1; perhaps TRBD1 as D (5 bases). CDR3 size: 13 residues. Per the germline V gene, CDR1 is LNHDA and CDR2 is SQIVND (reference sequence). V was pared by 7 bases and J by 0 bases, with 9 bases between. In nucleotides, the CDR3 is TGTGCCAGTACTCAGGGTTTGAACACTGAAGCTTTCTTT. Translating it yields CASTQGLNTEAFF. Filled out from reference TRBV19 and TRBJ1-1, the complete variable domain reads DGGITQSPKYLFRKEGQNVTLSCEQNLNHDAMYWYRQDPGQGLRLIYYSQIVNDFQKGDIAEGYSVSREKKESFPLTVTSAQKNPTAFYLCASTQGLNTEAFFGQGTRLTVV.

The chain recombines TRBV29-1 with TRBJ2-2, with 11 bases lining up with TRBD2. This CDR3 comprises 16 residues. The germline V gene encodes CDR1 SQVTM and CDR2 ANQGSEA. After removal of 8 bases from V and 3 bases from J, the junction contained 11 bases not matched to a gene. For the CDR3, the DNA is TGCAGCTTCACCTTAGCGGGAGGGCCCGACACCGGGGAGCTGTTTTTT. It yields the protein CSFTLAGGPDTGELFF.

This chain uses TRBV7-9 with TRBJ1-1; 9 bases are a match to TRBD1. V shed 1 base and J 1 base; nucleotides not matched to a gene: 1. Germline CDR1 is SEHNR and CDR2 is FQNEAQ (reference sequence). The CDR3 spans 15 residues. The CDR3: CASSLGDRENTEAFF. In DNA form, the CDR3 reads TGTGCCAGCAGCTTAGGGGACAGGGAGAACACTGAAGCTTTCTTT.

The chain is built from TRBV2 and TRBJ1-1; D not resolved. The CDR3 runs 13 residues. Looked up from germline, CDR1 is SNHLY and CDR2 is FYNNEI. The ends were cut back, 7 bases at V and 2 bases at J, with 11 bases in the middle. Written as DNA, the CDR3 is TGTGCCAGCATGGACTCCCCTAACACTGAAGCTTTCTTT. Its translation is CASMDSPNTEAFF.

The chain is built from TRBV15 and TRBJ1-1; tentative D call: TRBD1 (6 bases). The CDR3 contains 15 residues. From germline, CDR1 is LNHNV and CDR2 YYDKDF (reference sequence). V was shortened by 1 base and J by 0 bases, with 9 bases between the two germline ends. The CDR3 DNA is TGTGCCACCAGCAGAGGGGGGCTTCTGAACACTGAAGCTTTCTTT. Translation gives CATSRGGLLNTEAFF.

For this clone: Other nucleotide sequences from this sample produce the same CDR3. The chain joins TRBV5-1 to TRBJ2-5; 7 bases are shared with TRBD1. V was pared by 4 bases and J by 0 bases, with 3 bases of the junction left unmatched. This CDR3 comprises 14 residues. Germline CDR1 reads SGHRS; CDR2 reads YFSETQ. The CDR3 protein is CASSLGQDQETQYF. CDR3 nucleotide sequence: TGCGCCAGCAGCCTTGGACAGGACCAAGAGACCCAGTACTTC.